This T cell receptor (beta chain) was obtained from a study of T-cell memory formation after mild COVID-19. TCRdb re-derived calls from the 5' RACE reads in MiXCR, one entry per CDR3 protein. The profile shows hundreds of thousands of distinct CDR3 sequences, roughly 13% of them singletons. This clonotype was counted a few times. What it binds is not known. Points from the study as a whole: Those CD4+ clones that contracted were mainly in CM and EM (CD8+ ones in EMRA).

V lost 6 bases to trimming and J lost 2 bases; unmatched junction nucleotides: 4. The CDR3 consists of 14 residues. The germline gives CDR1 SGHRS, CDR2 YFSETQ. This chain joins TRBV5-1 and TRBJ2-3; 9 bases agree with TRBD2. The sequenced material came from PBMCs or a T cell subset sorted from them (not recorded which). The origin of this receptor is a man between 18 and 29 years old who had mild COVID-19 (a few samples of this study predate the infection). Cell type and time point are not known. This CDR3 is CASTPGLATDTQYF. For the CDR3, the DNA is TGCGCCAGCACCCCGGGACTAGCCACAGATACGCAGTATTTT.